These 13 T cell receptor beta chains were all obtained from the same sample, sequenced in a study of CD8 T cells in Susac syndrome. Random hexamers were used to reverse transcribe the RNA input (about 0.5 to 1 ug). TCRdb fed the immunoSEQ multiplex PCR reads into MiXCR, producing one record per CDR3 protein. This sample has approximately 120,000 distinct CDR3 sequences, with around 90% found just once. Sequencing was done on a sample of CD4+ T cells from PBMCs. All receptors derive from a human donor in good health.

This clonotype was detected only a few times. V gene TRBV7-9 combines with J gene TRBJ1-5, with a tentative D call TRBD1 (5 bases). The V end was cut by 4 bases, the J end by 7 bases, with 14 bases between. The CDR3 sequence is 14 residues long. Germline-derived CDR1 and CDR2 are SEHNR and FQNEAQ (reference sequence). The CDR3 region is CASSSGEHGQPQHF. CDR3 nucleotides: TGTGCCAGCAGCTCGGGGGAGCACGGGCAGCCCCAGCATTTT.

V usage is TRBV12-2 and J usage is TRBJ2-3; the D call in the table, TRBD2, was not verified against the DNA. TRBV12-2 constitutes a pseudogene. There are 21 residues in the CDR3. In DNA form, the CDR3 reads TGTGCAAGTCGCCTACCGACCGGGACTAGCGGGGAGAGAAGTAGCACAGATACGCAGTATTTT. Translating gives CASRLPTGTSGERSSTDTQYF.

The chain employs TRBV5-1 and TRBJ2-1; D perhaps matches TRBD1 (5 bases). The CDR3 contains 13 residues. CDR1 is SGHRS and CDR2 is YFSETQ in the germline V gene. The V end lost 5 bases, the J end lost 3 bases, and 9 bases lay between the germline ends. CDR3 sequence: CASRGLVYNEQFF. As DNA, the CDR3 is TGCGCCAGCAGGGGGCTTGTCTACAATGAGCAGTTCTTC.

The V and J genes are TRBV2 and TRBJ1-5; perhaps TRBD1 as D (5 bases). CDR3 length: 13 residues. Trimming shortened V by 8 bases and J by 3 bases, and 11 bases separated the two germline ends. Germline V lookup: CDR1 SNHLY, CDR2 FYNNEI. CDR3 residues: CASGRAPNQPQHF. As DNA, the CDR3 is TGTGCCAGCGGCAGGGCCCCCAATCAGCCCCAGCATTTT.

V usage is TRBV14 and J usage is TRBJ2-7; maybe TRBD2 (6 bases). This CDR3 has 16 amino acids. Germline loops: CDR1 SGHDN, CDR2 FVKESK. V was trimmed by 1 base and J by 6 bases, leaving 19 bases between them. The CDR3 reads CASSQGSTGRGLEQYF. The CDR3 DNA is TGTGCCAGCAGCCAAGGATCGACCGGGAGAGGGCTCGAGCAGTACTTC.

The chain couples TRBV7-3 to TRBJ2-1, with D possibly matching TRBD2 (6 bases). The V end was cut by 2 bases, the J end by 6 bases, with 14 bases between. Germline CDR1 is SGHTA and CDR2 is FQGTGA. There are 15 residues in the CDR3. The CDR3 protein is CASSLGTRVGNEQFF. The CDR3, as DNA: TGTGCCAGCAGCTTAGGGACTCGGGTCGGCAATGAGCAGTTCTTC. Variable domain in full (rest from reference TRBV7-3 and TRBJ2-1): GAGVSQTPSNKVTEKGKYVELRCDPISGHTALYWYRQSLGQGPEFLIYFQGTGAADDSGLPNDRFFAVRPEGSVSTLKIQRTERGDSAVYLCASSLGTRVGNEQFFGPGTRLTVL.

V and J are TRBV4-3 and TRBJ2-2, with TRBD1 matching over 7 bases. Looked up from germline, CDR1 is LGHNA and CDR2 is YSLEER. CDR3 length: 14 residues. After removal of 0 bases from V and 11 bases from J, the junction contained 6 bases not matched to a gene. CDR3 sequence (DNA): TGCGCCAGCAGCCAAGATGGAGACAGGGTTGAGCTGTTTTTT. This translates into CASSQDGDRVELFF.

CDR3 DNA: TGTGCCTGGAGTGTACGGGGAGGAGGGAGCAATCAGCCCCAGCATTTT. Amino acid sequence: CAWSVRGGGSNQPQHF. The J gene is TRBJ1-5, the V gene TRBV30; D remains ambiguous. The germline V gene has CDR1 GTSNPN and CDR2 SVGIG (reference sequence). This CDR3 has 16 residues. Trimming removed 0 bases at V and 1 base at J, with 13 bases between.

The chain carries TRBV9 and TRBJ1-1, with TRBD1 matching over 7 bases. Germline CDR1 is SGDLS and CDR2 is YYNGEE. This CDR3 is built from 13 residues. V was clipped by 3 bases and J by 4 bases; unmatched bases: 3. Written as DNA, the CDR3 is TGTGCCAGCAGCGGATCAGGGGGCACTGAAGCTTTCTTT. As protein: CASSGSGGTEAFF.

The chain uses TRBV12-3 or TRBV12-4 and TRBJ1-4, with a tentative D call TRBD1 (6 bases). This CDR3 region has 14 residues. The V end was cut by 4 bases, the J end by 8 bases, with 14 bases between. The CDR3 DNA reads as TGTGCCAGCAGTTACACAGGGAAAGCGGAAAAACTGTTTTTT. Encoded protein: CASSYTGKAEKLFF.

The gene calls are TRBV7-2 and TRBJ2-6, with TRBD1 matching 9 bases. The ends lost 6 bases at V and 0 bases at J; junction bases unmatched: 6. CDR3 length: 17 residues. CDR1 SGHTA and CDR2 FQGNSA come from the germline V gene. The CDR3 DNA reads as TGTGCCAGCAGTTGGACAGGGGCGTTCTCTGGGGCCAACGTCCTGACTTTC. It translates to CASSWTGAFSGANVLTF.

V usage is TRBV5-1 and J usage is TRBJ2-7, with 8 bases that match TRBD1. Germline loops: CDR1 SGHRS, CDR2 YFSETQ. V lost 1 base and J lost 0; bases outside the gene matches: 9. The CDR3 length is 17 residues. CDR3 in DNA: TGCGCCAGCAGCTTGTCAACTGGACAGGGTGGCTCCTACGAGCAGTACTTC. Encoded protein: CASSLSTGQGGSYEQYF.

This chain links TRBV7-2 with TRBJ2-1; 9 bases agree with TRBD2. The CDR3 totals 13 residues. CDR1 and CDR2 from the germline V gene are SGHTA and FQGNSA. The V gene end was trimmed by 0 bases and the J gene end by 12 bases; junction bases not matched to a gene: 3. The chain's CDR3 is CASSLASGSWQFF. For the CDR3, the DNA is TGTGCCAGCAGCTTAGCTAGCGGGAGTTGGCAGTTCTTC.